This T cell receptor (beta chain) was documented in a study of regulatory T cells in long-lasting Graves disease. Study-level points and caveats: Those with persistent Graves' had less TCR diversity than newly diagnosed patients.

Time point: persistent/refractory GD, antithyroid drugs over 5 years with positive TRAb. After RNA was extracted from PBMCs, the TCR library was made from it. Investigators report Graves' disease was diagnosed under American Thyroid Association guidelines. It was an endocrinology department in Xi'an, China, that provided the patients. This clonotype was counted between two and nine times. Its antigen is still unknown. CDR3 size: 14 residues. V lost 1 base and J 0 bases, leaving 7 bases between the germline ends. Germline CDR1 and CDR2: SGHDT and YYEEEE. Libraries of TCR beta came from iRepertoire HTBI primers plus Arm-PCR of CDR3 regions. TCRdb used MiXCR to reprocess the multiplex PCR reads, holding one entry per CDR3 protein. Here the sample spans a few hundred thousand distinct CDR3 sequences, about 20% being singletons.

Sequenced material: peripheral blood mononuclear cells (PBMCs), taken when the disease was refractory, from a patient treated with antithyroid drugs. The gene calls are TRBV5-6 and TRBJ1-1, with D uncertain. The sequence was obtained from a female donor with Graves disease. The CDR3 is CASSLWAVNTEAFF. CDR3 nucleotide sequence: TGTGCCAGCAGCTTGTGGGCGGTGAACACTGAAGCTTTCTTT.